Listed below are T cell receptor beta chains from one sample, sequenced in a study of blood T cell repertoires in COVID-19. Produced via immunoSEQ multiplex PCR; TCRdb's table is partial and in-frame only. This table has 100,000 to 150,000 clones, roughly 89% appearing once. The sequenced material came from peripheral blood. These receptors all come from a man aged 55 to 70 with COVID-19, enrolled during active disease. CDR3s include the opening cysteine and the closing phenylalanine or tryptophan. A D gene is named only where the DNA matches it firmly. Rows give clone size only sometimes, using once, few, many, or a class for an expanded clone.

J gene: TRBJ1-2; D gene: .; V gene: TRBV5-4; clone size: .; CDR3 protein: CASSFSGGTNYGYTF; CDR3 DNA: TGTGCCAGCAGCTTTTCAGGAGGGACTAACTATGGCTACACCTTC
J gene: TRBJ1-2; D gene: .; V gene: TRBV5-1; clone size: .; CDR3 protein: CASSLEGGNYGYTF; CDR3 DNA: TGCGCCAGCAGCTTAGAGGGAGGTAACTATGGCTACACCTTC
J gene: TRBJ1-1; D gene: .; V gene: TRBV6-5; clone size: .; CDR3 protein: CASSPRTGAVAEAFF; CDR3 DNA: TGTGCCAGCAGTCCGCGGACGGGAGCGGTGGCTGAAGCTTTCTTT
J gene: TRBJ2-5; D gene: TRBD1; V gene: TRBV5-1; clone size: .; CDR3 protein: CASKSTGQSQETQYF; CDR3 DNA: TGCGCCAGCAAATCAACGGGACAGTCACAAGAGACCCAGTACTTC
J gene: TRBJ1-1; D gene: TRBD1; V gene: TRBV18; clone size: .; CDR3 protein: CASLRTGGSTEAFF; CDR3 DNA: TGTGCCAGCCTCCGGACAGGGGGCTCGACTGAAGCTTTCTTT
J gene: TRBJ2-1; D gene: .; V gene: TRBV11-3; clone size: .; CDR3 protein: CASSFHTSSYNEQFF; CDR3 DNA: TGTGCCAGCAGCTTCCATACGAGCTCCTACAATGAGCAGTTCTTC
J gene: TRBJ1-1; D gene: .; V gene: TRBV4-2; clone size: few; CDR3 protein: CASSQDGGVDTEAFF; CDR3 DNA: TGTGCCAGCAGCCAAGATGGAGGGGTGGACACTGAAGCTTTCTTT
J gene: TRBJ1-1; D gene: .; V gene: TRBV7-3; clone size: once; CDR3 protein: CASSADGGTEAFF; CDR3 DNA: TGTGCCAGCAGCGCCGACGGGGGCACTGAAGCTTTCTTT
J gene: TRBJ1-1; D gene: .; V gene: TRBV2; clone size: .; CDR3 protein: CASSETPGRGTEAFF; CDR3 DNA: TGTGCCAGCAGCGAAACCCCTGGCAGGGGCACTGAAGCTTTCTTT
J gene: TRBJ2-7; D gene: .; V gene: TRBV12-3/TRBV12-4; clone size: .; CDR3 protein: CASSFQGTYEQYF; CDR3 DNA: TGTGCCAGCAGTTTCCAGGGCACCTACGAGCAGTACTTC
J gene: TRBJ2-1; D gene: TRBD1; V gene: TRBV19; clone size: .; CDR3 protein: CASSNPTGEHEQFF; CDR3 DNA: TGTGCCAGTAGTAACCCGACAGGGGAACATGAGCAGTTCTTC
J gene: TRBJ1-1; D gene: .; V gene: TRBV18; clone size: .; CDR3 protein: CASSTGLTEAFF; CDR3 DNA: TGTGCCAGCTCTACAGGGCTGACTGAAGCTTTCTTT
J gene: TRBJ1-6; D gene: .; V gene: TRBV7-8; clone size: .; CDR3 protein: CASSLGPTGLSSYNSPLHF; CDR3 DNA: TGTGCCAGCAGCTTAGGGCCTACCGGACTAAGCTCCTATAATTCACCCCTCCACTTT
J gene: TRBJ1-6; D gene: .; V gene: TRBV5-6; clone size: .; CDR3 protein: CASSWGQGPGSPLHF; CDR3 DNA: TGTGCCAGCAGCTGGGGGCAGGGGCCGGGTTCACCCCTCCACTTT
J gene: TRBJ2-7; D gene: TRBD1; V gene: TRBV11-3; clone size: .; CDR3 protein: CASSPEGQQPHYEQYF; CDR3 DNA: TGTGCCAGCAGCCCCGAGGGACAGCAACCTCATTACGAGCAGTACTTC
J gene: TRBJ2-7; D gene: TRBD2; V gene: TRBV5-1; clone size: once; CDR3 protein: CASSPERGDYEQYF; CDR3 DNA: TGCGCCAGCAGCCCTGAGCGGGGTGACTACGAGCAGTACTTC
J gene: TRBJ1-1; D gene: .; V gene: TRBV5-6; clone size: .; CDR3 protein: CASSLGSRPTEAFF; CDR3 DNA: TGTGCCAGCAGCTTGGGATCCAGGCCCACTGAAGCTTTCTTT